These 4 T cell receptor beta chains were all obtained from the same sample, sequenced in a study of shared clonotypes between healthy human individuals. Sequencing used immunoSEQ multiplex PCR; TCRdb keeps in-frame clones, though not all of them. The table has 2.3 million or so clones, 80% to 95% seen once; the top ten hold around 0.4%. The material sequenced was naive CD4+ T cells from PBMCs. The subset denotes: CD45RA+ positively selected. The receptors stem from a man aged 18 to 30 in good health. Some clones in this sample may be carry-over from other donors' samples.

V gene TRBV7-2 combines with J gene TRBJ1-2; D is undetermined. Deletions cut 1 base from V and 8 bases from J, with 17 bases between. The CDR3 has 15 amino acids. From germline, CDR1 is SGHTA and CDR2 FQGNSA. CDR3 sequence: CASSLDGRPYGGYTF. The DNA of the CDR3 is TGTGCCAGCAGCTTAGACGGAAGGCCCTATGGGGGCTACACCTTC.

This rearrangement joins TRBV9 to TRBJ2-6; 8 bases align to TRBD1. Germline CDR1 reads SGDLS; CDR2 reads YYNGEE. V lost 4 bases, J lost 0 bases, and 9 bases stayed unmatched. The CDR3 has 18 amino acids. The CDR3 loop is CASSPRDRSTSGANVLTF. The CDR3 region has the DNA TGTGCCAGCAGCCCCCGGGACAGGAGCACCTCTGGGGCCAACGTCCTGACTTTC. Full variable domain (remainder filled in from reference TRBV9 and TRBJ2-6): DSGVTQTPKHLITATGQRVTLRCSPRSGDLSVYWYQQSLDQGLQFLIQYYNGEERAKGNILERFSAQQFPDLHSELNLSSLELGDSALYFCASSPRDRSTSGANVLTFGAGSRLTVL.

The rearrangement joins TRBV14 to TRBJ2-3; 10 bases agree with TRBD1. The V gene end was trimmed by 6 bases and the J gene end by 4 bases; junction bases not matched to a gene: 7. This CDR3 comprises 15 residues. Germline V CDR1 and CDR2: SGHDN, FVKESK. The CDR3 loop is CASRPGTGVSDTQYF. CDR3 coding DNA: TGTGCCAGCAGACCCGGGACAGGGGTGTCAGATACGCAGTATTTT. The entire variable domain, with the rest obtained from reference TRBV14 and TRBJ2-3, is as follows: EAGVTQFPSHSVIEKGQTVTLRCDPISGHDNLYWYRRVMGKEIKFLLHFVKESKQDESGMPNNRFLAERTGGTYSTLKVQPAELEDSGVYFCASRPGTGVSDTQYFGPGTRLTVL.

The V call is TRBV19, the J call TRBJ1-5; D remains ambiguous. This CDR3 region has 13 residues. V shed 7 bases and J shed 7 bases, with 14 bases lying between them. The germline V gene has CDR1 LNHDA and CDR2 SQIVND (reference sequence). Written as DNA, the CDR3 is TGTGCCAGTACCCCGGACCTGAGGCAGCCCCAGCATTTT. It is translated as CASTPDLRQPQHF.